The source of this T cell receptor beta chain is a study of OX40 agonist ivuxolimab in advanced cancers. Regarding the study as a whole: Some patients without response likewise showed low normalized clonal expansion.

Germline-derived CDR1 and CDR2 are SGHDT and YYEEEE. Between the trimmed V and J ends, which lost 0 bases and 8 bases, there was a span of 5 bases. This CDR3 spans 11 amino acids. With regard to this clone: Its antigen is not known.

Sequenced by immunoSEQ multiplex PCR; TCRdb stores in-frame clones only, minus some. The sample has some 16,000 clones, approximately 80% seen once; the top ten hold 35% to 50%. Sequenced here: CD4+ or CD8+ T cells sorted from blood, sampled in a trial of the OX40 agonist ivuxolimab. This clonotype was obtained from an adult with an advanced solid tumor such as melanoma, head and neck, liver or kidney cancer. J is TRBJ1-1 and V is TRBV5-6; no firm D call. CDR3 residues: CASSLGPEAFF. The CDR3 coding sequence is TGTGCCAGCAGCTTGGGCCCCGAAGCTTTCTTT.